This T cell receptor (beta chain) was identified during a study of cytomegalovirus exposure and HLA in healthy donors. Study outcomes and limitations: Some segments of the V type, notably TRBV6-2 and TRBV6-3, were excluded as indistinguishable. TCR beta V- and J-gene trimming, according to a later analysis, was linked to a missense DCLRE1C variant. Cytomegalovirus status was reportedly diagnosed by the classifier with high sensitivity and specificity. Among immune exposure information, only CMV serostatus was available.

Researchers ran the PCR with 60 Vbeta and 13 Jbeta primers. The protocol was immunoSEQ multiplex PCR, while the TCRdb copy is restricted to in-frame clones and leaves out a portion. The profile shows about 190,000 clones, around nine tenths of them singletons. A word on this clone: Its antigen is not identified.

CDR1 is SGHTA, CDR2 FQGNSA, per germline. This CDR3 is 14 amino acids long. V gave up 1 base and J gave up 3 bases; unmatched junction bases: 2. V gene TRBV7-2 combines with J gene TRBJ2-7; 8 bases are shared with TRBD1. The sample taken for sequencing was PBMCs. This TCR was sampled from a woman between 18 and 29 years old in good health and CMV-seronegative. CDR3 bases: TGTGCCAGCAGCTTAGGGACAGGGAGCTACGAGCAGTACTTC. Protein: CASSLGTGSYEQYF.